The rows below give T cell receptor beta chains drawn from one sample of a study of cytomegalovirus exposure and HLA in healthy donors. Only in-frame clones appear in the TCRdb table, and some are missing; sequencing was by immunoSEQ multiplex PCR. The table lists over 150,000 clones, under 80% of them singletons. The sample was PBMCs. Every receptor here comes from a young man in good health and CMV-seropositive. CDR3s include the opening cysteine and the closing phenylalanine or tryptophan. The D gene is left open where the match is weak. The size field is filled for only some rows; it gives once, few, many or a size class.

CDR3 | DNA | J | size | V | D
CASSSRTDFNYGYTF | TGTGCCAGCAGTTCTCGGACAGACTTTAACTATGGCTACACCTTC | TRBJ1-2 | - | TRBV7-8 | -
CASSLGRGTNYGYTF | TGTGCCAGCAGCCTAGGACGGGGGACTAACTATGGCTACACCTTC | TRBJ1-2 | - | TRBV9 | -
CASSHEQVSNQPQHF | TGCGCCAGCAGCCATGAACAGGTTAGCAATCAGCCCCAGCATTTT | TRBJ1-5 | - | TRBV4-1 | -
CANGLAGFNEQYF | TGTGCCAACGGACTAGCGGGATTCAACGAGCAGTACTTC | TRBJ2-7 | - | TRBV11-3 | TRBD2
CASSLAPGTGGGNTEAFF | TGTGCCAGCAGCTTGGCCCCTGGGACAGGAGGGGGGAACACTGAAGCTTTCTTT | TRBJ1-1 | few | TRBV5-5 | TRBD1
CAGSARTDTQYF | TGTGCTGGAAGCGCCCGCACAGATACGCAGTATTTT | TRBJ2-3 | - | TRBV12-5 | -
CASSLDRAREQYF | TGTGCCAGCAGCTTGGACAGGGCGAGGGAGCAGTACTTC | TRBJ2-7 | - | TRBV7-8 | TRBD1
CASSLVVSGRAISYEQYF | TGTGCCAGCAGTTTAGTTGTTAGCGGGAGGGCTATCTCCTACGAGCAGTACTTC | TRBJ2-7 | once | TRBV28 | TRBD2
CASSLVPQGELFF | TGTGCCAGCAGCTTAGTCCCCCAGGGGGAGCTGTTTTTT | TRBJ2-2 | - | TRBV11-3 | -
CASSQQGSRNEKLFF | TGTGCCAGCAGCCAGCAGGGCAGCCGTAATGAAAAACTGTTTTTT | TRBJ1-4 | - | TRBV5-4 | -
CATSRDRDSGTAGGELFF | TGTGCCACCAGCAGAGATCGAGATAGCGGGACTGCGGGGGGGGAGCTGTTTTTT | TRBJ2-2 | once | TRBV15 | TRBD2
CSASRDSGYTF | TGCAGTGCTAGCCGGGACAGTGGCTACACCTTC | TRBJ1-2 | - | TRBV20-1 | TRBD1